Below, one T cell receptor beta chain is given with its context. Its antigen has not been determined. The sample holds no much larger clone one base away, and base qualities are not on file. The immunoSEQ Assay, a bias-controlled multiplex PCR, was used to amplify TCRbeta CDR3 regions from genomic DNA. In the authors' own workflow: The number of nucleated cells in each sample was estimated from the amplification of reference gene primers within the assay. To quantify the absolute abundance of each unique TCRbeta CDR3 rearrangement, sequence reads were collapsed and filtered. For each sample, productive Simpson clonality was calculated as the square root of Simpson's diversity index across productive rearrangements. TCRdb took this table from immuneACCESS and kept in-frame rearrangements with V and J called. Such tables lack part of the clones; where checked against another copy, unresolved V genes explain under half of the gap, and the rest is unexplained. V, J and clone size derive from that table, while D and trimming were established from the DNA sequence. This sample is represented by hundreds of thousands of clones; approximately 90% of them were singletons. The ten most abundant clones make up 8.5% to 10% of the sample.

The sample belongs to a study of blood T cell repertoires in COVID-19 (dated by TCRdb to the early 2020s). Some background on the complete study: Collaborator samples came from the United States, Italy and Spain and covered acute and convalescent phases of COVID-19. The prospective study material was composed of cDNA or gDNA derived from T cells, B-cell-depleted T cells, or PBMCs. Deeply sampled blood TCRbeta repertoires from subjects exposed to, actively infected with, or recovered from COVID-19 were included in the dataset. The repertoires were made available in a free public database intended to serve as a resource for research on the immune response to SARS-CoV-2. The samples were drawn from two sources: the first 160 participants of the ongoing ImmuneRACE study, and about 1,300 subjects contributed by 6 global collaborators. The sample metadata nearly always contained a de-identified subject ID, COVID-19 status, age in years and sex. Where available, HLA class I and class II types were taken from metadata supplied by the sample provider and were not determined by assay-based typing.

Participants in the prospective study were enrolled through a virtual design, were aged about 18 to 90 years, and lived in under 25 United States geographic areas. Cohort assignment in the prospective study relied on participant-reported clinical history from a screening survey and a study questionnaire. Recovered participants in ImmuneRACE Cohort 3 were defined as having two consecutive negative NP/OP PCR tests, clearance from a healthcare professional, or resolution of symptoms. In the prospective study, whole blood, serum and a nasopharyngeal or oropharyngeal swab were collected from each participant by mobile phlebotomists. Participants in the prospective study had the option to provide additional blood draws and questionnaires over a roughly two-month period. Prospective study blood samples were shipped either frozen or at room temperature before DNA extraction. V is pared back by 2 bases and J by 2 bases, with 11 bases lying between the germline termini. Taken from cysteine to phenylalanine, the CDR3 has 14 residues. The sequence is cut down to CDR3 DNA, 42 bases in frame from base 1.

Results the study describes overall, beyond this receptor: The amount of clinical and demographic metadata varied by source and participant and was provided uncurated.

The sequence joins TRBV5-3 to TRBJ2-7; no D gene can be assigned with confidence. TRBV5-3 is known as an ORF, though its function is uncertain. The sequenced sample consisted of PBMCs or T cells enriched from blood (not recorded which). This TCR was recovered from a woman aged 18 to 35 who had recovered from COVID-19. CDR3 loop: CARSFSSVPYEQYF. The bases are TGTGCCAGAAGCTTCTCCTCTGTTCCCTACGAGCAGTACTTC.